The text below deals with one T cell receptor (beta chain). The CDR3 sequence is 13 residues long. The germline V gene has CDR1 SEHNR and CDR2 FQNEAQ (reference sequence). Trimming removed 1 base at V and 5 bases at J, with 6 bases between. The sample belongs to a study of technical replicates of blood from a few donors. The data were produced by immunoSEQ multiplex PCR, yet TCRdb's version contains in-frame clones alone and is incomplete. The repertoire includes 67,000 or so clones, roughly 92% of them detected once, and roughly 0.33% sits in the top ten. The sample taken for sequencing was T cells isolated from PBMCs. This chain links TRBV7-9 with TRBJ2-1; D remains unclear. The TCR comes from a human donor in good health. The CDR3: CASSLVQNNEQFF. CDR3 DNA sequence: TGTGCCAGCAGCTTAGTACAGAACAATGAGCAGTTCTTC.